This paragraph covers one T cell receptor beta chain sequence. Its binding antigen is unknown. No clone much larger than this one lies a single base away; base qualities are absent. V was cut back by 1 base and J by 9 bases, leaving a gap of 8 bases between them. Taken from cysteine to phenylalanine, the CDR3 has 12 residues. Left in the record is the CDR3 DNA by itself, 36 bases read in frame from the first base. Taken from the germline V gene (reference sequence), the CDR1 and CDR2 loops are SGHNT and YYREEE. These data are taken from a study of T cell responses to AZD1222 COVID-19 vaccine (dated by TCRdb to the early 2020s). About the full investigation: AZD1222 recipients whose second dose came at about 4 weeks and those whose second dose came at about 12 weeks were combined into one group, since spike-specific TCR depth and breadth did not differ between the two schedules. Enrollment into the trials was organized by age into subgroups of 18-55, 56-69 and 70-plus years, and those subgroups contained roughly 140, 27 and 60 TCR-sequenced participants, respectively. A total of about 250 trial participants underwent TCR sequencing, of whom 207 had received two doses of AZD1222 and 26 had received two doses of the MenACWY control vaccine. Study-wide findings and limitations: Reportedly, close to half of the unique spike-specific TCRs recognized epitopes lying outside the regions that are mutated in the B.1.351 and B.1.1.7 variants. Conclusions about previously exposed vaccinees are limited, since just six AZD1222 recipients were seropositive for SARS-CoV-2 at baseline. After two AZD1222 doses, spike-specific TCR breadth and depth were significantly higher than at day 0 and than in MenACWY recipients. Participants were mostly white British, with more females than males. The authors suggested clonal diversity may have been underestimated. In the small 56-69-year group, the increase in depth fell short of significance, most likely because of low power. CD4 TCRs associated with the vaccine covered the entire spike protein, and the dominant responses were in regions 160-218 and 743-854. Because no day 14 peak-response samples were available, the repertoires could be characterized only after the peak T cell response.

The time point tag for this specimen amounts to: baseline before first vaccination. The vaccinee samples were drawn from two UK trials, COV001 and COV002, one of which was a single-blind randomized controlled phase 2/3 trial testing AZD1222 (ChAdOx1 nCoV-19) in healthy adults. For TCRbeta chain sequencing, PBMC samples were collected from trial participants at day 0 and at day 28 after the second dose. The CDR3 regions of human TCRbeta chains were analyzed by immunosequencing. In the paper's pipeline: TCRs in the repertoires were matched against a reference library of SARS-CoV-2-specific TCRs that had been generated with the MIRA antigen-specificity platform. Breadth was defined as the fraction of unique TCRs that were SARS-CoV-2-associated. Depth was defined as the fraction of total T cells that were SARS-CoV-2-associated. Using the MIRA data, each spike-specific TCR was mapped to the spike region that the TCR reacts to and placed in a CD4 or CD8 class. Log10-transformed breadth and depth values were compared by one-way ANOVA with Sidak's multiple comparisons tests. TCRdb retrieved this table from immuneACCESS and kept in-frame rearrangements only. Not all clones are present; in checked studies, unresolved V genes account for under half, and no reason is known for the remainder. Clone size and the V and J calls come from that table; the DNA yielded D and trimming. The sample contains 95,000 to 150,000 clones, approximately 88% of them found a single time. Of the sample, around 1.5% falls within the top ten clones.

The chain is assembled from TRBV5-4 and TRBJ2-1, with the D gene uncertain. The sample was peripheral blood, taken on day 0 of AZD1222 vaccination. This receptor was taken from an adult in good health. The CDR3 protein: CASSLPAGEQFF. The DNA reads as follows: TGTGCCAGCAGCTTGCCGGCAGGTGAGCAGTTCTTC.